A single T cell receptor (beta chain) is shown here with its context. Assay: immunoSEQ multiplex PCR; the TCRdb copy retains only in-frame clones and omits some. Of about 140,000 clones in the sample, just under 85% were seen once. V was pared by 9 bases and J by 3 bases, with 15 bases between. The CDR3 is 13 residues long. Germline CDR1 and CDR2: LNHDA and SQIVND (reference sequence). The data originate from a study of blood T cell repertoires in COVID-19. Study summary: Sites across the United States, Italy and Spain contributed samples from acute and convalescent COVID-19.

This TCR was recovered from a woman aged 50 to 65 with acute COVID-19. Sequenced: PBMCs or T cells enriched from blood (not recorded which). The chain employs TRBV19 and TRBJ2-7, with D maybe TRBD2 (6 bases). This CDR3 reads CARPPGRDYEQYF. The CDR3 bases are TGTGCCAGACCCCCGGGGCGGGACTACGAGCAGTACTTC.